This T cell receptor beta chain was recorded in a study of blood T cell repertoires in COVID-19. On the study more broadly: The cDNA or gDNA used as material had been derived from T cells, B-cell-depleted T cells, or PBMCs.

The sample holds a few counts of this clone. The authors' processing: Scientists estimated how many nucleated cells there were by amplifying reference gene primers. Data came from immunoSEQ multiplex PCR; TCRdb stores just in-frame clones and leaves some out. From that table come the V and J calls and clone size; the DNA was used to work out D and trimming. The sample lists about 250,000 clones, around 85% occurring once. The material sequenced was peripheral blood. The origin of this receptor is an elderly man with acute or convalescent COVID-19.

CDR3 in DNA: TGTGCCAGTTTCCCGGGGGGGCTCCTCTCTGGGGCCAACGTCCTGACTTTC. It encodes CASFPGGLLSGANVLTF. The V call is TRBV28, the J call TRBJ2-6; 8 bases are a match to TRBD2. Germline CDR1 reads MDHEN; CDR2 reads SYDVKM. V lost 9 bases to trimming and J lost 0 bases; unmatched junction nucleotides: 10. The CDR3 sequence is 17 residues long.